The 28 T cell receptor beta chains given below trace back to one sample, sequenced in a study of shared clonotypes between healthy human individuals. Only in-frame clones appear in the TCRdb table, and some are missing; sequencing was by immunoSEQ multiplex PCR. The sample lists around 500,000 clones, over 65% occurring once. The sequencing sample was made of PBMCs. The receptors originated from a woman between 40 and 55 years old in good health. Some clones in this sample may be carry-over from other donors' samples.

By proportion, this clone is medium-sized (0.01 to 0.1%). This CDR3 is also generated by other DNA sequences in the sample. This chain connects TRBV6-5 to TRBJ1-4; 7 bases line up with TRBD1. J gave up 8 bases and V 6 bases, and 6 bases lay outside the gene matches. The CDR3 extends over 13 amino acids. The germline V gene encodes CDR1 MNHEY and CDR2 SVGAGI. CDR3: CASRQGNREKLFF. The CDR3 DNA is TGTGCCAGCAGACAGGGGAATCGGGAAAAACTGTTTTTT.

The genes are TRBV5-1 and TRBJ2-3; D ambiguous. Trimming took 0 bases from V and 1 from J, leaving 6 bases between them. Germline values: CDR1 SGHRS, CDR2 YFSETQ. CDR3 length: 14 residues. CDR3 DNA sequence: TGCGCCAGCAGCTTGGGGGCAGGCACAGATACGCAGTATTTT. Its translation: CASSLGAGTDTQYF.

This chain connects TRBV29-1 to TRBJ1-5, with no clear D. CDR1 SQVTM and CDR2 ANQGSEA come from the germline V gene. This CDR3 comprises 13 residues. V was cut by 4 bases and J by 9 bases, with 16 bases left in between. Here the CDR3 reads CSVVLGGDRPQHF. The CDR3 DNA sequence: TGCAGCGTTGTGTTGGGAGGTGATCGGCCCCAGCATTTT.

This CDR3 reads CASSLPGLAGVYNEQFF. DNA of the CDR3: TGCGCCAGCAGCCTCCCGGGGCTAGCGGGAGTATACAATGAGCAGTTCTTC. V gene TRBV5-1 combines with J gene TRBJ2-1, with 10 bases fitting TRBD2. The germline CDR1 and CDR2 sequences are SGHRS and YFSETQ. The CDR3 runs to 17 residues. Trimming cost V 4 bases and J 4 bases; bases outside gene matches: 11.

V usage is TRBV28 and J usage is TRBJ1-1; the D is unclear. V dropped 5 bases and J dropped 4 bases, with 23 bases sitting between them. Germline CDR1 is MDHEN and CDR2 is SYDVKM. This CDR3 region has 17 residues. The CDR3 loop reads CASSKGLTIMSATEAFF. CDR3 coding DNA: TGTGCCAGCAGTAAGGGCCTGACAATCATGTCGGCCACTGAAGCTTTCTTT. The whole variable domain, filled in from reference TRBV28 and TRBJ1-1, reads DVKVTQSSRYLVKRTGEKVFLECVQDMDHENMFWYRQDPGLGLRLIYFSYDVKMKEKGDIPEGYSVSREKKERFSLILESASTNQTSMYLCASSKGLTIMSATEAFFGQGTRLTVV.

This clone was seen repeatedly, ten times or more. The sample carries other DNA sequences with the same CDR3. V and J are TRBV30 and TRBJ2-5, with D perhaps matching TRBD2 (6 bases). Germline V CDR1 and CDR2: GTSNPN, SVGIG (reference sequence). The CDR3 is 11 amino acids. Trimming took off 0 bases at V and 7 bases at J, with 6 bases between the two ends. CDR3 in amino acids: CAWSVGGTQYF. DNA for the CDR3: TGTGCCTGGAGTGTCGGGGGGACCCAGTACTTC.

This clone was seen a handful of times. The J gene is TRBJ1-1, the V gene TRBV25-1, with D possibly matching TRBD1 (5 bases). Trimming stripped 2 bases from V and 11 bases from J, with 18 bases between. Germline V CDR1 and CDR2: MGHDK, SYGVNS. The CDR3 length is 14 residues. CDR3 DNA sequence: TGTGCCAGCAGTGAAATGGGGGTCGCAGGGCGTGCTTTCTTT. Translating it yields CASSEMGVAGRAFF.

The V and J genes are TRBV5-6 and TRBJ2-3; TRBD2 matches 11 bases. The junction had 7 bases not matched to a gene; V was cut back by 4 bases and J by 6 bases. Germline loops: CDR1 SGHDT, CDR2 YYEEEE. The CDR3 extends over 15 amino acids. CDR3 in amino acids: CASSTGLAVGDTQYF. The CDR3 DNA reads TGTGCCAGCAGCACGGGACTAGCGGTGGGGGATACGCAGTATTTT. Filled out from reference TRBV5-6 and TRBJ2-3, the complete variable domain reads DAGVTQSPTHLIKTRGQQVTLRCSPKSGHDTVSWYQQALGQGPQFIFQYYEEEERQRGNFPDRFSGHQFPNYSSELNVNALLLGDSALYLCASSTGLAVGDTQYFGPGTRLTVL.

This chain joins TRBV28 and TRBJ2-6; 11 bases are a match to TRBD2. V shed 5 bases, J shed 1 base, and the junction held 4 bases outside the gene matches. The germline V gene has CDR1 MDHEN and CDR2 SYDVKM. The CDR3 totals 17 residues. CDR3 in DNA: TGTGCCAGCAGTAAGCTAGCGGGAGGTTCTGGGGCCAACGTCCTGACTTTC. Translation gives CASSKLAGGSGANVLTF.

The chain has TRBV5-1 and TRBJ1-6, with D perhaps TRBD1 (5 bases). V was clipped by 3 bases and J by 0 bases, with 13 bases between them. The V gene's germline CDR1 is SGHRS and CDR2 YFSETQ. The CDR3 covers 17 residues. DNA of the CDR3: TGCGCCAGCAGCTGGGGGACCGAAAGCTCCTATAATTCACCCCTCCACTTT. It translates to CASSWGTESSYNSPLHF.

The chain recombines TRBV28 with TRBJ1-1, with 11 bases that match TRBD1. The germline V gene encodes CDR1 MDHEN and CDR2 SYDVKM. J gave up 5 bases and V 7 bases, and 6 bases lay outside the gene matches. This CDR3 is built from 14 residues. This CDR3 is CASMGTGGGTEAFF. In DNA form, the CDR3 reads TGTGCCAGCATGGGGACAGGGGGTGGGACTGAAGCTTTCTTT.

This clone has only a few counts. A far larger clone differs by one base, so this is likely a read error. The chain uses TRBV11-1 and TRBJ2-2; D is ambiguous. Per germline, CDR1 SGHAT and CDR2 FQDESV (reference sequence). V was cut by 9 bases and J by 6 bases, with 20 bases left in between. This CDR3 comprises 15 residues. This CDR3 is CARLRPPARAGELFF. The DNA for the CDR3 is TGTGCCAGACTTCGTCCTCCGGCTCGCGCCGGGGAGCTGTTTTTT. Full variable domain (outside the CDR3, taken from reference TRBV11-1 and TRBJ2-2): EAEVAQSPRYKITEKSQAVAFWCDPISGHATLYWYRQILGQGPELLVQFQDESVVDDSQLPKDRFSAERLKGVDSTLKIQPAELGDSAMYLCARLRPPARAGELFFGEGSRLTVL.

The CDR3 DNA is TGTGCCAGCAGTTTACTACCTGGACAGGGCAATCAGCCCCAGCATTTT. Encoded protein: CASSLLPGQGNQPQHF. The chain links TRBV27 to TRBJ1-5; TRBD1 matches at 7 bases. The germline CDR1 and CDR2 sequences are MNHEY and SMNVEV (reference sequence). This CDR3 has 16 residues. The V gene end was trimmed by 2 bases and the J gene end by 2 bases; junction bases not matched to a gene: 6.

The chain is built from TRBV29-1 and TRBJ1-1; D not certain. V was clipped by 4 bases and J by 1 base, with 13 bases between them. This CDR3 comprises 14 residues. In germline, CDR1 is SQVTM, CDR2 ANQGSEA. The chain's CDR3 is CSVVIRVRNTEAFF. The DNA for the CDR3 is TGCAGCGTTGTTATTCGGGTTCGGAACACTGAAGCTTTCTTT. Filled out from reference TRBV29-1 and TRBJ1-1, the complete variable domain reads SAVISQKPSRDICQRGTSLTIQCQVDSQVTMMFWYRQQPGQSLTLIATANQGSEATYESGFVIDKFPISRPNLTFSTLTVSNMSPEDSSIYLCSVVIRVRNTEAFFGQGTRLTVV.

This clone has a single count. The CDR3 spells CASRNREETQYF. The CDR3 DNA sequence: TGCGCCAGCAGGAACAGGGAAGAGACCCAGTACTTC. This rearrangement joins TRBV5-1 to TRBJ2-5, with D maybe TRBD1 (6 bases). The CDR3 sequence is 12 residues long. Looked up from germline, CDR1 is SGHRS and CDR2 is YFSETQ. The V and J ends lost 5 bases and 3 bases respectively, with 8 bases between them.

CDR3 region: CASSTLTHRGNQPQHF. The CDR3 DNA follows: TGTGCCAGCAGCACCCTTACCCACAGGGGCAATCAGCCCCAGCATTTT. The V gene is TRBV21-1, the J gene TRBJ1-5; the D call of TRBD1 is as the table states it, not checked on the DNA. TRBV21-1 is shown as a pseudogene. This CDR3 spans 16 amino acids.

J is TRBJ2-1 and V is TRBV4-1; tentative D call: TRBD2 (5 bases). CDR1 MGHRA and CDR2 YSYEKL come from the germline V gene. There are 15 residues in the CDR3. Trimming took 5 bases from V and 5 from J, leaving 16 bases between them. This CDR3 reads CASSWFSVGNNEQFF. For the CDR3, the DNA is TGCGCCAGCAGCTGGTTTTCAGTCGGGAACAATGAGCAGTTCTTC.

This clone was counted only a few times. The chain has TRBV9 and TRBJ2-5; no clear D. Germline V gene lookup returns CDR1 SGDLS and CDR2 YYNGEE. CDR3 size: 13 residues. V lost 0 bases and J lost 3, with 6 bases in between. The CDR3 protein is CASSVGPKETQYF. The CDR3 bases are TGTGCCAGCAGCGTAGGGCCTAAAGAGACCCAGTACTTC.

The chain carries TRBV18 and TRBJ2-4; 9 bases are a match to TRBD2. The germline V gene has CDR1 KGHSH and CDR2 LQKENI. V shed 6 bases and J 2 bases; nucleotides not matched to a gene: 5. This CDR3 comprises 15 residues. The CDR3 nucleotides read TGTGCCAGCTCTAAAGCGGGAGGACCCAAAAACATTCAGTACTTC. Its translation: CASSKAGGPKNIQYF.

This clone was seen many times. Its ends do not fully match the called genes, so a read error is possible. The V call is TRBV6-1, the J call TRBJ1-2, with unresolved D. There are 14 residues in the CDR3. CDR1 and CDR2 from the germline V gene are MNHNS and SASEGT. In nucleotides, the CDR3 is TGTGCCAGCAGAGAAGTCACAACGCTGAAAGGCTACACCTTC. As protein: CASREVTTLKGYTF.

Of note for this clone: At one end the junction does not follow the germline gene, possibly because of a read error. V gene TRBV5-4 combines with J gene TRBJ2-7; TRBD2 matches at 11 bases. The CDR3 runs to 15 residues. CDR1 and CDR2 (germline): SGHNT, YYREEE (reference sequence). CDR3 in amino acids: CASSRTSGSSYEQYF. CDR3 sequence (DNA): TGTGCCAGCAGCCGAACTAGCGGGAGCTCCTACGAGCAGTACTTT. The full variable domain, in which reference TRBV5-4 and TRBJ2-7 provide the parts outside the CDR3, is ETGVTQSPTHLIKTRGQQVTLRCSSQSGHNTVSWYQQALGQGPQFIFQYYREEENGRGNFPPRFSGLQFPNYSSELNVNALELDDSALYLCASSRTSGSSYEQYFGPGTRLTVT.

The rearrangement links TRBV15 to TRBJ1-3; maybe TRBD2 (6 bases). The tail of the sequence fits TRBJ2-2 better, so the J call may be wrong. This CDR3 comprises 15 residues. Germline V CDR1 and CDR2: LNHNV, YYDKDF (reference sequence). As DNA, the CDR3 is TGTGCCACCAGCAGAGATGGGGGGTACACCGGGGAGCTGTTTTTT. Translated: CATSRDGGYTGELFF.

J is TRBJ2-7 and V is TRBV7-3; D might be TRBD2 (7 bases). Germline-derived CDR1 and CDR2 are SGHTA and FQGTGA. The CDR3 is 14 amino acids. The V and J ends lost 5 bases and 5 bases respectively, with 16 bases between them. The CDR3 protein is CASSQGGASDEQYF. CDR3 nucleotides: TGTGCCAGCAGCCAAGGGGGGGCATCGGACGAGCAGTACTTC.

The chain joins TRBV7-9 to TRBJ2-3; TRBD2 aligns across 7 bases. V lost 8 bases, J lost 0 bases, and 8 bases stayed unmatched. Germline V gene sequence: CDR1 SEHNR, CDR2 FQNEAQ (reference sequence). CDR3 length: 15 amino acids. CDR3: CASQLAGVSTDTQYF. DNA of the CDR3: TGTGCCAGCCAGCTCGCGGGGGTTAGCACAGATACGCAGTATTTT.

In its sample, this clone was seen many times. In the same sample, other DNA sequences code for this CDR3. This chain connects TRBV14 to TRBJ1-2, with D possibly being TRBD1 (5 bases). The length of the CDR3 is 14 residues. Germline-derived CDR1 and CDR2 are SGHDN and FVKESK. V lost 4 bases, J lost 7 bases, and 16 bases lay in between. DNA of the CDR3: TGTGCCAGCAGCCCCTGGGGCAGGGTCGGTGGCTACACCTTC. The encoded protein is CASSPWGRVGGYTF. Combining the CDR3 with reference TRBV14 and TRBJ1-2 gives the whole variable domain EAGVTQFPSHSVIEKGQTVTLRCDPISGHDNLYWYRRVMGKEIKFLLHFVKESKQDESGMPNNRFLAERTGGTYSTLKVQPAELEDSGVYFCASSPWGRVGGYTFGSGTRLTVV.

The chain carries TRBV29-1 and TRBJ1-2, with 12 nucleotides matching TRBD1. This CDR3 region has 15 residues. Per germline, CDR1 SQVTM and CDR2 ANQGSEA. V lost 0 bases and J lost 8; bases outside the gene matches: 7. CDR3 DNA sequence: TGCAGCGTTGAAGATAGGGGACAGGGGGCGGAAGGCTACACCTTC. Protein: CSVEDRGQGAEGYTF. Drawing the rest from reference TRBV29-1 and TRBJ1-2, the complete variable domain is SAVISQKPSRDICQRGTSLTIQCQVDSQVTMMFWYRQQPGQSLTLIATANQGSEATYESGFVIDKFPISRPNLTFSTLTVSNMSPEDSSIYLCSVEDRGQGAEGYTFGSGTRLTVV.

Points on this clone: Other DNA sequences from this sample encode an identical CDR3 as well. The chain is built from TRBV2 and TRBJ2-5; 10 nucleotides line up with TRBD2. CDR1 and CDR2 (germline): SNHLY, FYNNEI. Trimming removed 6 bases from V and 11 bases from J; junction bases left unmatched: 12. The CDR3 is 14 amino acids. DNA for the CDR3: TGTGCCAGCAGAGGCAGCGGGAGGGAATACGAACAGTACTTC. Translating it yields CASRGSGREYEQYF. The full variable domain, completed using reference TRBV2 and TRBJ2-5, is EPEVTQTPSHQVTQMGQEVILRCVPISNHLYFYWYRQILGQKVEFLVSFYNNEISEKSEIFDDQFSVERPDGSNFTLKIRSTKLEDSAMYFCASRGSGREYEQYFGPGTRLLVL.

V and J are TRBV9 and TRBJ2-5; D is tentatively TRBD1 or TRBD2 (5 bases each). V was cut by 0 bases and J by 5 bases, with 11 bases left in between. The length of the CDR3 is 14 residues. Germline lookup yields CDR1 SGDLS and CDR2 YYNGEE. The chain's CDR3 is CASSVAARDETQYF. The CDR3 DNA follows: TGTGCCAGCAGCGTAGCCGCGAGGGACGAGACCCAGTACTTC.